A selection of T cell receptor beta chains follows, all from one sample in a study of OX40 agonist ivuxolimab in advanced cancers. This table comes from immunoSEQ multiplex PCR, and its TCRdb copy is limited to in-frame clones, with some not included. The sample records tens of thousands of clones, 75% to 85% being singletons. Specimen: CD4+ or CD8+ T cells sorted from blood, collected in a trial of the OX40 agonist ivuxolimab. These receptors originate from an adult with an advanced solid tumor such as melanoma, head and neck, liver or kidney cancer. Both conserved end residues are part of each CDR3. D genes are given only for firm matches. A row's size may be missing; if present it is once, few, many or a size class.

d_call | j_call | clone_size | v_call | cdr3_aa | cdr3_nt
- | TRBJ1-2 | - | TRBV19 | CASSPWGQGDYGYTF | TGTGCCAGTAGCCCCTGGGGCCAGGGTGACTATGGCTACACCTTC
TRBD2 | TRBJ2-7 | - | TRBV7-7 | CASSKTSGTYEQYF | TGTGCTAGCAGCAAGACTAGCGGGACCTACGAGCAGTACTTC
TRBD2 | TRBJ2-7 | - | TRBV11-2 | CASSAGTTPRLAYEQYF | TGTGCCAGCAGCGCTGGGACTACCCCGCGGTTGGCCTACGAGCAGTACTTC
- | TRBJ2-2 | - | TRBV7-9 | CASSTGDISNTGELFF | TGTGCCAGCAGCACGGGAGACATATCGAACACCGGGGAGCTGTTTTTT
- | TRBJ2-7 | - | TRBV27 | CASRHAYEQYF | TGTGCCAGCCGTCACGCCTACGAGCAGTACTTC
- | TRBJ2-1 | - | TRBV6-5 | CASSYSGSNEQFF | TGTGCCAGCAGTTACTCAGGTTCCAATGAGCAGTTCTTC
TRBD2 | TRBJ2-3 | - | TRBV15 | CATRTSGTDTQYF | TGTGCCACCAGGACTAGCGGCACAGATACGCAGTATTTT
- | TRBJ2-3 | - | TRBV15 | CATSAVYTRTDTQYF | TGTGCCACCAGCGCAGTATACACTCGCACAGATACGCAGTATTTT
- | TRBJ1-2 | - | TRBV7-2 | CASSFNTAGWYGYTF | TGTGCCAGCAGCTTTAATACAGCGGGCTGGTATGGCTACACCTTC
- | TRBJ1-1 | - | TRBV6-1 | CASSDAGGNTEAFF | TGTGCCAGCAGTGACGCCGGGGGGAACACTGAAGCTTTCTTT
TRBD1 | TRBJ1-1 | once | TRBV28 | CASSLGTVNEAFF | TGTGCCAGCAGTTTAGGGACAGTTAACGAAGCTTTCTTT
- | TRBJ1-4 | - | TRBV9 | CASSVAGGVDEKLFF | TGTGCCAGCAGCGTAGCTGGGGGGGTTGACGAAAAACTGTTTTTT
TRBD2 | TRBJ2-1 | many | TRBV6-1 | CASSEMTSGYNEQFF | TGTGCCAGCAGTGAAATGACTAGCGGTTACAATGAGCAGTTCTTC
- | TRBJ1-1 | - | TRBV27 | CASSLSSRGVSLSEVAFF | TGTGCCAGCAGTTTATCGAGTCGCGGGGTGAGCTTGTCTGAAGTGGCTTTCTTT
- | TRBJ1-6 | - | TRBV19 | CASTERPANSPLHF | TGTGCCAGTACCGAAAGGCCGGCTAATTCACCCCTCCACTTT
TRBD2 | TRBJ2-7 | - | TRBV5-4 | CASSLDRGGNYEQYF | TGTGCCAGCAGCTTGGATCGGGGGGGAAACTACGAGCAGTACTTC
- | TRBJ1-2 | - | TRBV7-2 | CASSAGQVNYGYTF | TGTGCCAGCAGCGCGGGACAAGTTAACTATGGCTACACCTTC
TRBD2 | TRBJ2-7 | - | TRBV28 | CASSLGTSGGYEQYF | TGTGCCAGCAGTTTAGGGACTAGCGGGGGCTACGAGCAGTACTTC
TRBD2 | TRBJ2-7 | - | TRBV28 | CASSLVGGRAIVYEQYF | TGTGCCAGCAGTCTAGTGGGCGGGAGGGCGATCGTTTACGAGCAGTACTTC
- | TRBJ1-4 | - | TRBV9 | CASSVAPGRLDEKLFF | TGTGCCAGCAGCGTGGCCCCTGGACGATTAGATGAAAAACTGTTTTTT